The rows below give T cell receptor beta chains drawn from one sample of a study of T cell responses to AZD1222 COVID-19 vaccine. Data came from immunoSEQ multiplex PCR; TCRdb stores just in-frame clones and leaves some out. The profile shows 70,000 to 90,000 clones, roughly nine tenths of them singletons. The source material was peripheral blood, sampled on day 0 of AZD1222 vaccination. The receptors shown here come from an adult in good health. Both conserved end residues are part of each CDR3. Each record gives: clone size, J gene, D gene, V gene, CDR3 DNA, CDR3 protein. The D gene is left open where the match is weak. Some rows have no size entry. The others give once, few or many, or a class for an expanded clone.

. TRBJ1-3 . TRBV9 TGTGCCAGCAGCGCCGATGGGGGGGCGCGTGGAAACACCATATATTTT CASSADGGARGNTIYF
. TRBJ1-2 . TRBV30 TGTGCCTGGAGAGGACCTCGGACAGAGCGGCGGATTAACTATGGCTACACCTTC CAWRGPRTERRINYGYTF
. TRBJ2-7 TRBD1 TRBV19 TGTGCCAGTAAAGCCCGGACAGGGGTATACGAGCAGTACTTC CASKARTGVYEQYF
. TRBJ1-2 TRBD1 TRBV6-1 TGTGCCAGCAGTGAGACGACAGGGGGTTGGTATGGCTACACCTTC CASSETTGGWYGYTF
. TRBJ1-5 . TRBV27 TGTGCCAGCAGTTCCGAACTTACCTATCAGCCCCAGCATTTT CASSSELTYQPQHF
. TRBJ1-5 . TRBV6-1 TGTGCCAGCAGTGAGTCCTGGGGGCGCGGACAGCCCCAGCATTTT CASSESWGRGQPQHF
. TRBJ1-4 . TRBV15 TGTGCCACCAGCAGAGAGACTAATGAAAAACTGTTTTTT CATSRETNEKLFF
. TRBJ1-5 . TRBV27 TGTGCCAGCAGTTCGACTGGGAGGAATCAGCCCCAGCATTTT CASSSTGRNQPQHF
. TRBJ2-1 TRBD1 TRBV6-5 TGTGCCAGCAGTTACCGTGCCGGGACAGGGCACAATGAGCAGTTCTTC CASSYRAGTGHNEQFF
. TRBJ1-2 TRBD1 TRBV3-1/TRBV3-2 TGTGCCAGCAGCCAAGAGTCAACAGGGGGCTTGGCTAACTATGGCTACACCTTC CASSQESTGGLANYGYTF
. TRBJ2-2 . TRBV19 TGTGCCAGTAGTATCCCGGGACTCAACACCGGGGAGCTGTTTTTT CASSIPGLNTGELFF
. TRBJ2-2 . TRBV10-2 TGCGCCAGCGGTAGCGGAAACGCGAACACCGGGGAGCTGTTTTTT CASGSGNANTGELFF
once TRBJ2-2 TRBD2 TRBV24-1 TGTGCCACCCAAGGCGGGGGGCGGACCGGGGAGCTGTTTTTT CATQGGGRTGELFF
. TRBJ2-5 . TRBV5-1 TGCGCCAGCAGCTTGACGGGGACCAGGGAGACCCAGTACTTC CASSLTGTRETQYF
. TRBJ2-1 . TRBV27 TGTGCCAGCAGTTACTTTTTGGATAACAATGAGCAGTTCTTC CASSYFLDNNEQFF
. TRBJ1-6 . TRBV30 TGTGCCTGGAGCTACTATAATTCACCCCTCCACTTT CAWSYYNSPLHF
. TRBJ2-7 TRBD1 TRBV13 TGTGCCAGCAGCTCTGAGGGGACAGGGTGGAAAGAGCAGTACTTC CASSSEGTGWKEQYF
. TRBJ2-7 . TRBV11-2 TGTGCCAGCAGCCATAACGGGATTAAACCCTACGAGCAGTACTTC CASSHNGIKPYEQYF
. TRBJ2-5 TRBD2 TRBV6-2/TRBV6-3 TGTGCCAGCAGTTACACGCGGGGGACCCCTCGGGAGACCCAGTACTTC CASSYTRGTPRETQYF
. TRBJ2-5 . TRBV14 TGTGCCAGCAGCCAGCAGCGGCAAGAGACCCAGTACTTC CASSQQRQETQYF
. TRBJ1-2 TRBD1 TRBV5-5 TGTGCCAGCAGCTTGGAGGGGGCCCTCTCCTATGGCTACACCTTC CASSLEGALSYGYTF
. TRBJ1-2 . TRBV3-1/TRBV3-2 TGTGCCAGCAGCCAATCTAACTATGGCTACACCTTC CASSQSNYGYTF
. TRBJ2-3 TRBD2 TRBV20-1 TGCAGTGCTAGACTAGCGGGGCCGCAGTATTTT CSARLAGPQYF
few TRBJ1-1 . TRBV2 TGTGCCAGCAGTGAACGAGCGGGGACAAACGAAGCTTTCTTT CASSERAGTNEAFF
. TRBJ1-4 . TRBV6-5 TGTGCCAGCAGTCTCAATGAAAAACTGTTTTTT CASSLNEKLFF
. TRBJ1-2 . TRBV30 TGTGCCTGGAGTAAAGGGGCTAAGAGCTACACCTTC CAWSKGAKSYTF
. TRBJ2-2 TRBD2 TRBV5-1 TGCGCCAGCAGCTTGGTGGCTAGCGGGAAAACCGGGGAGCTGTTTTTT CASSLVASGKTGELFF
. TRBJ2-2 . TRBV2 TGTGCCAGCAGTAAGCAGGGTCTGGACACCGGGGAGCTGTTTTTT CASSKQGLDTGELFF
. TRBJ1-5 . TRBV3-1/TRBV3-2 TGTGCCAGCAGCCAAGGGGGCAGGGCTAATCAGCCCCAGCATTTT CASSQGGRANQPQHF
. TRBJ1-3 . TRBV7-2 TGTGCCAGCAGCTTGGGGCCAACGGAAGGAAACACCATATATTTT CASSLGPTEGNTIYF
once TRBJ2-2 TRBD2 TRBV11-3 TGTGCCAGCGCCGGGAGGACCGGGGAGCTGTTTTTT CASAGRTGELFF
. TRBJ2-6 . TRBV5-1 TGCGCCAGCAGCTTGTTATACAGGCGGAGCTCTGGGGCCAACGTCCTGACTTTC CASSLLYRRSSGANVLTF
. TRBJ1-1 . TRBV2 TGTGCCAGCAGCCCCAGAGGGAGTAACACTGAAGCTTTCTTT CASSPRGSNTEAFF
. TRBJ2-2 . TRBV20-1 TGCAGTGCTTATAGGGCCGGGGAGCTGTTTTTT CSAYRAGELFF
. TRBJ1-1 . TRBV7-9 TGTGCCAGCAACCCCCCGGGGGGCCTGAACACTGAAGCTTTCTTT CASNPPGGLNTEAFF
. TRBJ2-2 . TRBV30 TGTGCCTGGAGTGTTTGGCGCTTTCCTAACACCGGGGAGCTGTTTTTT CAWSVWRFPNTGELFF
. TRBJ2-2 . TRBV28 TGTGCCAGCAGTTTGAGTCGGGCCCTCACCGGGGAGCTGTTTTTT CASSLSRALTGELFF
. TRBJ1-3 . TRBV11-2 TGTGCCAGCAGCGCGCAGGTCCTCTCTGGAAACACCATATATTTT CASSAQVLSGNTIYF
once TRBJ1-1 . TRBV29-1 TGCAGCGTTGGACAGGCGAACACTGAAGCTTTCTTT CSVGQANTEAFF
. TRBJ2-1 TRBD2 TRBV6-2/TRBV6-3 TGTGCCAGCAGTTACTCGTGGCGGGGGGGCTATGAGCAGTTCTTC CASSYSWRGGYEQFF
. TRBJ2-1 TRBD2 TRBV14 TGTGCCAGCAGCCCGACTAGCGGGAGGAGGAATGAGCAGTTCTTC CASSPTSGRRNEQFF
. TRBJ1-3 . TRBV5-5 TGTGCCAGCAGCTTAAGGTCTGCTGGAAACACCATATATTTT CASSLRSAGNTIYF
. TRBJ2-6 TRBD1 TRBV9 TGTGCCAGCAGCCCGAGGGGACAGCCTACCACCTCTGGGGCCAACGTCCTGACTTTC CASSPRGQPTTSGANVLTF
. TRBJ1-1 . TRBV4-1 TGCGCCAGCAGCCAAGATTGGGGGACTGAAGCTTTCTTT CASSQDWGTEAFF